The source of this TCR beta chain is a study of tissue T cells after allogeneic stem cell transplantation. Study-level results: Sampling depth was limited, and the cohort was small and clinically varied. Some tissue clones might be persisting host cells; their alloreactivity or antigen specificity was not determined.

On this clone itself: The antigen remains unidentified. Genes and germline come from the mouse. The read finishes 1 residue shy of the CDR3 end, and the germline J gene is used to complete it.

The germline V and J ends were trimmed by 3 bases and 7 bases, with 10 bases remaining between them. Germline CDR1 is SNHLY and CDR2 is FYNGKV (reference sequence). This CDR3 spans 13 amino acids. Survey-depth TCRbeta CDR3 sequencing reported V/J genes and productive frequencies. Clones were sequenced by immunoSEQ multiplex PCR, and TCRdb holds only the in-frame ones, with some missing. The sample yields approximately 2,100 clones, about 60% seen once. Time point described: mouse harvest day 7 after allogeneic transplant. Mouse grafts combined 10^7 T-cell-depleted bone marrow cells with 10^6 splenic CD5+ T cells. Tissues came from B6→BALB/c major-mismatch GVHD mice at day 7 or 14.

The TCR sequence derives from a female BALB/c mouse given C57BL/6 T cells with graft-versus-host disease after an allogeneic hematopoietic cell transplant. Sequenced: spleen. This chain links TRBV3 with TRBJ2-1, with a weak D call TRBD1 (6 bases). Here the CDR3 reads CASSFTGMAEQFF. The DNA read from the CDR3 is TGTGCCAGCAGCTTCACAGGGATGGCTGAGCAGTTC. Supplemented by reference TRBV3 and TRBJ2-1, the full variable domain reads GPKVLQIPSHQIIDMGQMVTLNCDPVSNHLYFYWYKQILGQQMEFLVNFYNGKVMEKSKLFKDQFSVERPDGSYFTLKIQPTALEDSAVYFCASSFTGMAEQFFGPGTRLTVL.